The sequence of this T cell receptor (beta chain) was determined in a study of shared clonotypes between healthy human individuals. In the study overall: The study enrolled a couple of women and three men aged 18 to 49.

Sequencing was performed with immunoSEQ multiplex PCR; in TCRdb, only in-frame clones are kept and a portion is missing. The data hold some 700,000 clones, with about 90% observed a single time. V was cut by 2 bases and J by 0 bases, with 17 bases left in between. There are 18 residues in the CDR3. Germline CDR1 and CDR2: LGHNA and YSLEER. Input material: memory CD8+ T cells from PBMCs. Subset defined: CD45RO+ cells pooled with CCR7-negative TemRA cells. This receptor was obtained from a man younger than 35 in good health. Some clones in this sample may be carry-over from other donors' samples. This rearrangement joins TRBV4-3 to TRBJ1-3; maybe TRBD1 (6 bases). The CDR3 loop reads CASSQFVQGTYSGNTIYF. CDR3 coding DNA: TGCGCCAGCAGCCAATTCGTACAGGGCACTTACTCTGGAAACACCATATATTTT.